The entry below describes one T cell receptor beta chain. This sample is part of a study of blood T cell repertoires in COVID-19. In the study overall: Acute and convalescent COVID-19 specimens originated in the United States, Italy and Spain. The cDNA or gDNA used as material had been derived from T cells, B-cell-depleted T cells, or PBMCs.

This CDR3 contains 13 residues. The J segment lost 5 bases and the V segment lost 10 bases, leaving 6 bases of the junction unmatched. Looked up from germline, CDR1 is MNHEY and CDR2 is SVGAGI. Study processing details: Nucleated cell counts were estimated from reference gene primer amplification. Only in-frame clones appear in the TCRdb table, and some are missing; sequencing was by immunoSEQ multiplex PCR. The DNA was the basis for D and trimming; V, J and clone size are from that table. The sample has 250,000 to 300,000 clones, around 90% seen once. This clonotype was sampled from a man aged 50 or older with acute or convalescent COVID-19. The rearrangement uses TRBV6-5 and TRBJ2-3; 10 positions match TRBD2. Sequenced sample: peripheral blood. The CDR3 spells CANIRLAGDTQYF. Written as DNA, the CDR3 is TGTGCCAACATACGACTAGCGGGAGATACGCAGTATTTT.